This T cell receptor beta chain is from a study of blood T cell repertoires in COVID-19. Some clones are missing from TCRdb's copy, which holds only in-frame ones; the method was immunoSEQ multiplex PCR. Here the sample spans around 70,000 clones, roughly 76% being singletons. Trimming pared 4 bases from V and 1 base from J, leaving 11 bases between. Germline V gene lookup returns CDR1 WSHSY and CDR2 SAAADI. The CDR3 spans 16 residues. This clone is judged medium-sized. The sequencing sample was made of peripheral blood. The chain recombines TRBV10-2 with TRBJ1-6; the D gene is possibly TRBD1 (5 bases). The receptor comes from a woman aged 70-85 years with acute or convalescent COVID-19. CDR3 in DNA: TGCGCCAGCAGTGGTGGGGGAGGGTCCTATAATTCACCCCTCCACTTT. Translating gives CASSGGGGSYNSPLHF.